Included here is one T cell receptor (beta chain) sequence, with context. What it recognizes is unknown. The sample originates from a study of siplizumab effects on memory and regulatory T cells. TCRdb keeps only in-frame clones here, not all; method: immunoSEQ multiplex PCR. The sample yields about 100,000 clones, 94% seen once. Study conclusions and caveats: In unstimulated cells, naive T cells appeared more diverse than memory T cells and seemed major alloresponse contributors. An assignable phenotype, naive or memory, was missing from roughly 76-95% of proliferating CD4+ or CD8+ clones. Whether proliferating Tregs in siplizumab cultures suppress was not functionally confirmed. No more than a minor fraction of alloreactive clones could be traced back to unstimulated subsets.

CDR3 length: 16 residues. The J segment lost 4 bases and the V segment lost 3 bases, leaving 6 bases of the junction unmatched. CDR1 and CDR2 from the germline V gene are LNHDA and SQIVND (reference sequence). The chain employs TRBV19 and TRBJ2-3; 11 nucleotides align to TRBD2. Sequences were obtained from non-Treg CD4+ T cells sorted from blood. This TCR came from a human donor in good health. CDR3 in DNA: TGTGCCAGTAGTATCCGACTAGCGGGGACCCCAGATACGCAGTATTTT. It translates to CASSIRLAGTPDTQYF.